This TCR beta chain was profiled in a study of T cells in women clearing cervical HPV infection. Study summary: Cases: HPV16-related CIN3 or worse on histology, a couple of invasive cancers.

The protocol was immunoSEQ multiplex PCR, while the TCRdb copy is restricted to in-frame clones and leaves out a portion. This listing includes about 34,000 clones. Germline CDR1 and CDR2: SGHVS and FQNEAQ. Trimming removed 5 bases from V and 1 base from J; junction bases left unmatched: 5. CDR3 length: 15 amino acids. Regarding this clone: The read terminates 3 residues ahead of where the CDR3 ends, so the germline J gene completes it.

Sequenced sample: blood buffy coat. The TCR sequence derives from a woman between 18 and 75 years old with a cervical HPV16 infection that either progressed to CIN3+ or cleared (not recorded which). The V and J genes are TRBV7-8 and TRBJ1-1, with 9 bases matching TRBD1. CDR3 DNA (partial): TGTGCCAGCAGCCCAGGGGGACAGGGGAACACTGAA. This gives the protein CASSPGGQGNTE. The CDR3 as a whole reads CASSPGGQGNTEAFF.